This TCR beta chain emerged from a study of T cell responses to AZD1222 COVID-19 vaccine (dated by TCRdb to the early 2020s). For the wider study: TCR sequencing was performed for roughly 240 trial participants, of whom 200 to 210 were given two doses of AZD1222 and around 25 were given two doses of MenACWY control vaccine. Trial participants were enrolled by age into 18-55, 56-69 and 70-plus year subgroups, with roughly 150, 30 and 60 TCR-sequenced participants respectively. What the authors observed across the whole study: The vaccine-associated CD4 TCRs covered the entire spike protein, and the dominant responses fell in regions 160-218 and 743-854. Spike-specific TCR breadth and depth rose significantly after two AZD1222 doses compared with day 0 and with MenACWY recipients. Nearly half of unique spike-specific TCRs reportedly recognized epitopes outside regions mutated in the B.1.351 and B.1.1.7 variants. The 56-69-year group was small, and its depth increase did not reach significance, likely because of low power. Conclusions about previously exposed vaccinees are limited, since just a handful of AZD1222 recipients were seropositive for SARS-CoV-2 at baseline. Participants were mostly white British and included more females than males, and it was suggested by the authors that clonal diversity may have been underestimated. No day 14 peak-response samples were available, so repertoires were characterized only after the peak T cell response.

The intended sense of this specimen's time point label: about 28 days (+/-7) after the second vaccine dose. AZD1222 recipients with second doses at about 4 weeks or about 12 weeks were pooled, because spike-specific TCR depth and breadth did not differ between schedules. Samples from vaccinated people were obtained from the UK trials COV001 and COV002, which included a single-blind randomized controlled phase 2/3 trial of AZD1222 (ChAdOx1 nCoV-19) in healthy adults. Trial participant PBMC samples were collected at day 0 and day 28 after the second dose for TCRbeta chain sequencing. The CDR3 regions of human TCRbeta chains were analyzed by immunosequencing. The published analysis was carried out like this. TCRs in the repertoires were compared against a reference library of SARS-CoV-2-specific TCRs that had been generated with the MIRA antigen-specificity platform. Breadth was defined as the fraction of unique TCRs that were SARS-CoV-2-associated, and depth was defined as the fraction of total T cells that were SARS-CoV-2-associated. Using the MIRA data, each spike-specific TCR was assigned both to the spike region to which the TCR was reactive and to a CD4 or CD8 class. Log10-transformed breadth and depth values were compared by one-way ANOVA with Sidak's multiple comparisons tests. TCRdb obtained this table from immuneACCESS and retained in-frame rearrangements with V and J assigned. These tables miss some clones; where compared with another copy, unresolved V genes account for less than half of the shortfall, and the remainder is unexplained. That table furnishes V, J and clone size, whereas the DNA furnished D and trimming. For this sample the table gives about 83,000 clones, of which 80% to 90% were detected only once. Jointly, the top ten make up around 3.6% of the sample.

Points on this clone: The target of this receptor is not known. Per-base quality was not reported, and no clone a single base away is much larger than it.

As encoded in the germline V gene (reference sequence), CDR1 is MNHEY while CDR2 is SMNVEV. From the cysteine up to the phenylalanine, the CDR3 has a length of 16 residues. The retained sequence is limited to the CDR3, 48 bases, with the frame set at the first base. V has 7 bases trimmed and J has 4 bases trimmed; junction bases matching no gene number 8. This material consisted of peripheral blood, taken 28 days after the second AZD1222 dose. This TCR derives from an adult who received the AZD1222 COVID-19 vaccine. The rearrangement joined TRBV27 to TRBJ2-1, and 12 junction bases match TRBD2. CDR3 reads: CASTKQGTSGYNEQFF. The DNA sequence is TGTGCCAGCACCAAACAGGGGACTAGCGGGTACAATGAGCAGTTCTTC.